These 13 T cell receptor beta chains originate from one sample sequenced in a study of beta chain features in type 1 diabetes. Expressed TCRB transcripts were sequenced, since all the RNA that had been isolated was reverse transcribed. Produced via immunoSEQ multiplex PCR; TCRdb's table is partial and in-frame only. The repertoire holds some 150,000 clones, approximately 8.7% seen once, with 0.7% in the top ten. Study results and caveats: Shortening of TCRB CDR3s, moderate but significant, appeared in all four CD4+ subsets of Type 1 diabetes patients.

The antigens for these receptors are not known. The sample taken for sequencing was central memory CD4+ T cells from blood. Receptor source: a woman in her 30s with type 1 diabetes.

The chain carries TRBV7-2 and TRBJ2-5; TRBD2 might be the D (5 bases). The CDR3 totals 11 residues. Per the germline V gene, CDR1 is SGHTA and CDR2 is FQGNSA. Deletions cut 5 bases from V and 11 bases from J, with 12 bases between. CDR3 protein: CASSPLGEQYF. As DNA, the CDR3 is TGTGCCAGCAGCCCCCTTGGGGAGCAGTACTTC.

This clone was seen only a few times. This chain joins TRBV30 and TRBJ2-1; 12 nucleotides agree with TRBD2. The V gene end was trimmed by 3 bases and the J gene end by 9 bases; junction bases not matched to a gene: 6. CDR1 and CDR2 (germline): GTSNPN, SVGIG (reference sequence). This CDR3 comprises 14 residues. The chain's CDR3 is CAWRRLAGAGEQFF. DNA for the CDR3: TGTGCCTGGAGACGACTAGCGGGAGCCGGTGAGCAGTTCTTC.

In its sample, this clone was seen a few times. The rearrangement links TRBV30 to TRBJ2-7; D unresolved. The CDR3 consists of 12 residues. From germline, CDR1 is GTSNPN and CDR2 SVGIG (reference sequence). V was shortened by 2 bases and J by 3 bases, with 8 bases between the two germline ends. In DNA form, the CDR3 reads TGTGCCTGGAGTCGGCGAGGCTACGAGCAGTACTTC. Its translation is CAWSRRGYEQYF.

The chain is built from TRBV2 and TRBJ2-1; 9 bases are shared with TRBD2. The CDR3 has 15 amino acids. In germline, CDR1 is SNHLY, CDR2 FYNNEI. Germline trimming cut 6 bases from V and 6 bases from J; bases unmatched to any gene: 9. CDR3 region: CASSLGVAGANEQFF. Written as DNA, the CDR3 is TGTGCCAGCAGCCTTGGGGTAGCGGGAGCCAATGAGCAGTTCTTC.

This chain links TRBV27 with TRBJ2-7; maybe TRBD1 (6 bases). There are 15 residues in the CDR3. Trimming shortened V by 5 bases and J by 3 bases, and 17 bases separated the two germline ends. Germline V lookup: CDR1 MNHEY, CDR2 SMNVEV (reference sequence). This CDR3 is CASSPSGTNYYEQYF. The CDR3 region has the DNA TGTGCCAGCAGTCCATCTGGGACAAACTACTACGAGCAGTACTTC.

This chain links TRBV29-1 with TRBJ1-4, with 7 bases identical to TRBD1. Germline CDR1 is SQVTM and CDR2 is ANQGSEA. The ends lost 6 bases at V and 6 bases at J; junction bases unmatched: 7. The CDR3 consists of 13 residues. This CDR3 is CSVRTGADEKLFF. The DNA for the CDR3 is TGCAGCGTAAGAACAGGGGCGGATGAAAAACTGTTTTTT.

The V and J genes are TRBV4-1 and TRBJ1-1, with D unresolved. The germline CDR1 and CDR2 sequences are MGHRA and YSYEKL. Trimming shortened V by 1 base and J by 2 bases, and 11 bases separated the two germline ends. The CDR3 sequence is 15 residues long. The CDR3 sequence is CASSQGGGVNTEAFF. The DNA for the CDR3 is TGCGCCAGCAGCCAAGGCGGAGGTGTCAACACTGAAGCTTTCTTT.

The rearrangement uses TRBV9 and TRBJ2-2; 8 nucleotides match TRBD1. The CDR3 has 17 amino acids. The germline V gene has CDR1 SGDLS and CDR2 YYNGEE. Unmatched junction bases numbered 10, after V lost 2 bases and J lost 4 bases. CDR3: CASSVRGQGRGTGELFF. CDR3 DNA: TGTGCCAGCAGCGTCAGAGGACAGGGAAGGGGCACCGGGGAGCTGTTTTTT.

The chain links TRBV9 to TRBJ2-7, with D maybe TRBD2 (6 bases). Trimming removed 0 bases at V and 2 bases at J, with 12 bases between. The CDR3 totals 15 residues. Germline-derived CDR1 and CDR2 are SGDLS and YYNGEE. The chain's CDR3 is CASSVEPSGPYEQYF. The CDR3 DNA follows: TGTGCCAGCAGCGTAGAACCCAGCGGGCCCTACGAGCAGTACTTC.

V is TRBV29-1 and J is TRBJ2-3, with TRBD2 matching over 13 bases. This CDR3 contains 15 residues. V lost 7 bases, J lost 1 base, and 5 bases stayed unmatched. The germline V gene encodes CDR1 SQVTM and CDR2 ANQGSEA. CDR3 sequence reads: CSAGGLAGRTDTQYF. As DNA, the CDR3 is TGCAGCGCCGGGGGACTAGCGGGACGCACAGATACGCAGTATTTT.

The J gene is TRBJ2-7, the V gene TRBV7-2, with 11 bases identical to TRBD2. The CDR3 has 15 residues. Germline V gene lookup returns CDR1 SGHTA and CDR2 FQGNSA. V lost 6 bases to trimming and J lost 5 bases; unmatched junction nucleotides: 9. The CDR3 bases are TGTGCCAGCAGAAATCAAGGACTAGCGGGCAACGAGCAGTACTTC. It translates to CASRNQGLAGNEQYF.

This clone was detected only a few times. The chain joins TRBV5-1 to TRBJ1-2; maybe TRBD1 (5 bases). Between the trimmed V and J ends, which lost 1 base and 6 bases, there was a span of 10 bases. The germline V gene encodes CDR1 SGHRS and CDR2 YFSETQ. The CDR3 runs 13 residues. CDR3 DNA sequence: TGCGCCAGCAGCTTGTCAGGGATGGATGGCTACACCTTC. It is translated as CASSLSGMDGYTF.

This clone has only one observation. The J gene is TRBJ2-3, the V gene TRBV6-5; no definite D call. Germline V gene sequence: CDR1 MNHEY, CDR2 SVGAGI. The CDR3 covers 14 residues. Trimming removed 6 bases at V and 0 bases at J, with 10 bases between. CDR3: CASRTPSSTDTQYF. In nucleotides, the CDR3 is TGTGCCAGCAGAACACCATCTAGCACAGATACGCAGTATTTT.